Listed here is a single T cell receptor (beta chain). This table comes from immunoSEQ multiplex PCR, and its TCRdb copy is limited to in-frame clones, with some not included. The sample comprises roughly 380,000 clones, around 90% of which are singletons, and 3.9% rests with the top ten. Trimming left V 0 bases short and J 5 bases short, with 2 bases between. The length of the CDR3 is 11 residues. Germline V gene data show CDR1 as DFQATT and CDR2 as SNEGSKA (reference sequence). This entry belongs to a study of Ad26.COV2.S vaccination and SARS-CoV-2 variants. This specimen consisted of peripheral blood, obtained after recovery from COVID-19. V is TRBV20-1 and J is TRBJ2-1; no firm D call. This clonotype was sampled from a human donor who had recovered from COVID-19. CDR3 in DNA: TGCAGTGCTAGAGATGACAATGAGCAGTTCTTC. Protein product: CSARDDNEQFF.